The T cell receptor (beta chain) under discussion was sequenced for a study of blood T cell repertoires in COVID-19. Study-level information: Samples of COVID-19 (acute and convalescent) were obtained from the United States, Italy and Spain. T cells, B-cell-depleted T cells, or PBMCs provided the cDNA or gDNA that served as material.

In the study's own analysis: Estimation of nucleated cell counts relied on the amplification of reference gene primers. The table came from immunoSEQ multiplex PCR; TCRdb's copy has only in-frame clones and leaves some out. V and J calls and clone size come straight from that table; D and trimming were deduced from the DNA. The table lists fewer than 85,000 clones, around 70% of them singletons. The CDR3 spans 14 residues. CDR1 is SEHNR and CDR2 is FQNEAQ in the germline V gene (reference sequence). V lost 5 bases, J lost 7 bases, and 7 bases stayed unmatched. The sample comprised peripheral blood. The chain joins TRBV7-9 to TRBJ1-4; 7 bases map to TRBD1. The source is a man between 60 and 70 years old with acute or convalescent COVID-19. CDR3 bases: TGTGCCAGCAGCGAGACAGGGAACTCTGAAAAACTGTTTTTT. This gives the protein CASSETGNSEKLFF. Drawing the rest from reference TRBV7-9 and TRBJ1-4, the complete variable domain is DTGVSQNPRHKITKRGQNVTFRCDPISEHNRLYWYRQTLGQGPEFLTYFQNEAQLEKSRLLSDRFSAERPKGSFSTLEIQRTEQGDSAMYLCASSETGNSEKLFFGSGTQLSVL.